The TCR beta chain under discussion was sequenced for a study of neurological immune-mediated disorders. In this sample, this clonotype turned up many times. TCRdb independently ran MiXCR on the 5' RACE reads; one entry per CDR3 protein. The data contain roughly 50,000 distinct CDR3 sequences, 10% of them seen just once; the ten biggest clones take up roughly 5%. What was sequenced was PBMCs. The receptor comes from a man aged 65 to 85 with HTLV-1-associated myelopathy (HAM/TSP).

CDR3 coding DNA: TGTGCCAGCAGCTTAGATCCCCCTAGAGAGACCCAGTACTTC. This encodes CASSLDPPRETQYF. The chain recombines TRBV11-2 with TRBJ2-5, with unresolved D. Germline values: CDR1 SGHAT, CDR2 FQNNGV. Trimming took off 0 bases at V and 4 bases at J, with 9 bases between the two ends. The CDR3 runs to 14 residues.